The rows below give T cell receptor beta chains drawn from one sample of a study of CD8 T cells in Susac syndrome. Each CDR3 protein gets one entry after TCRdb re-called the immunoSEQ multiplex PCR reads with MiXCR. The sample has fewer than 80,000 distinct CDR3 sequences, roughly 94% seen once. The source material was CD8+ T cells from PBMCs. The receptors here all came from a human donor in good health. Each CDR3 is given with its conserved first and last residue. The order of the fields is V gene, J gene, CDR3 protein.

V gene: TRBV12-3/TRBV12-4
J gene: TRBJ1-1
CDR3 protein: CASANSLNTEAFF

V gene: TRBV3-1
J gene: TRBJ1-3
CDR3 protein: CASSQDSSSGNTIYF

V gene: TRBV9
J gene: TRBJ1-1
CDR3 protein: CASSLGGGMNTEAFF

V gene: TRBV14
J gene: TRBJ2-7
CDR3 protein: CASSQGQGYLEQYF

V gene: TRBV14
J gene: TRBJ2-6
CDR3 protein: CASTQTGSGANVLTF

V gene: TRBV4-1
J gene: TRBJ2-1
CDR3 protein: CASQPTADYNEQFF

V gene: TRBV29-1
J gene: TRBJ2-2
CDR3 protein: CSGMKYGELFF

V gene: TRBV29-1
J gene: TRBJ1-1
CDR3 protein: CSFRQNTEAFF

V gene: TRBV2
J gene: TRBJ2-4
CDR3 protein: CASSEAKNIQYF

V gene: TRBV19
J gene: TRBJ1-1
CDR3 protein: CASTLMDGNTEAFF

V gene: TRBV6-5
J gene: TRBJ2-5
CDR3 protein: CASSYSTAWETQYF

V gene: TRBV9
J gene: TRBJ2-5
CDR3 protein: CASSSFRGPGETQYF

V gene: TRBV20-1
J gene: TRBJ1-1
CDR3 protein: CSARAPGRDGRNTEAFF

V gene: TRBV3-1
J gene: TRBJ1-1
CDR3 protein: CASSQTGTGSFEEAFF

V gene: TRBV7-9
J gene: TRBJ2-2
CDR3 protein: CASSPRAELFF

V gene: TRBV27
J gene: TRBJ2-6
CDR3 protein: CASSSGLFSGANVLTF

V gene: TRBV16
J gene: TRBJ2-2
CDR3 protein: CASSQSSDTGELFF

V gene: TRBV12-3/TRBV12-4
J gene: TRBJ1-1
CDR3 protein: CASSLDGRNTEAFF

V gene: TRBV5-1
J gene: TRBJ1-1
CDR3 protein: CASSFRQSMNTEAFF

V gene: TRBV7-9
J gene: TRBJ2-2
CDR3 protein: CASKYDRVTNTGELFF

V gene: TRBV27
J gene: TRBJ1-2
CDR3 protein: CASRHDANYGYTF

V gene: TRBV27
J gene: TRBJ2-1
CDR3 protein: CASSVYGTSGPNNEQFF

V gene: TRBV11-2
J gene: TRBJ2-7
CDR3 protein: CASSPWGAREQYF

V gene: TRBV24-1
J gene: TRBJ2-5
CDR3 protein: CATSTMGSGTQYF

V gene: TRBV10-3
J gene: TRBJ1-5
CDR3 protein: CAISEDTISNQPQHF

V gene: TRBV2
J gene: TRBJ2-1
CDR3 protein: CASSGQGAYNEQFF

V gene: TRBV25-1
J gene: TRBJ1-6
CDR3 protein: CASSDALGATYNSPLHF

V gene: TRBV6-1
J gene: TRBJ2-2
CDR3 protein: CASNLRPGGNTGELFF

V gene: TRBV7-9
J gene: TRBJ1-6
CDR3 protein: CASSFGQGRPPLHF

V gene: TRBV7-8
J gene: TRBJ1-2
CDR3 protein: CASSLRPRQDYTF

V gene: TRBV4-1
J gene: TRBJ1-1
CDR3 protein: CASSQEAGGFVAEAFF

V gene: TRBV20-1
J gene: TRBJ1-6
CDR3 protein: CSARDFGTGASPLHF

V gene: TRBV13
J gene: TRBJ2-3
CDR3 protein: CASGEGTSGGSDTQYF

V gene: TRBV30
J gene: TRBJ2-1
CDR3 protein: CAWSDLTATVNEQFF

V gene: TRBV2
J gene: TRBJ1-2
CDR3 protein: CASSDTENYGYTF

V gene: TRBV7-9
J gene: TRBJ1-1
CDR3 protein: CASSLALTSTEAFF

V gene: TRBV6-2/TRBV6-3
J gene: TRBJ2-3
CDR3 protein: CASSNPQRGGPDTQYF

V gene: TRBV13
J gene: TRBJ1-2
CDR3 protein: CASSDPRQGTDGYTF

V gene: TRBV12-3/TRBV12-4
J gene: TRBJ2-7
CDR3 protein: CASSYSGQGVLYEQYF

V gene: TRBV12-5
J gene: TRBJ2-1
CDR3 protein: CASAPGRVNEQFF

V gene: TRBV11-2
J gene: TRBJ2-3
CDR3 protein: CASSPLLGTDTQYF

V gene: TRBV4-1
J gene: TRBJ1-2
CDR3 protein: CASSQDLGTNYGYTF

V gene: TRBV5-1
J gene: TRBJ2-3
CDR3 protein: CASSLVAEGADTQYF

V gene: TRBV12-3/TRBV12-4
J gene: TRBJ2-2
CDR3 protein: CASSLDGELFF

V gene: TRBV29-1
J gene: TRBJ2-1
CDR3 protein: CSVDAHWSGGYNEQFF

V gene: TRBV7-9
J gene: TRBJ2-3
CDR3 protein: CASSPRDREYTDTQYF

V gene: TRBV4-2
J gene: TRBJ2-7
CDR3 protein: CASSQVRREEQYF

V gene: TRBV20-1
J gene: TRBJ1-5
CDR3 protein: CSARVRGGANQPQHF

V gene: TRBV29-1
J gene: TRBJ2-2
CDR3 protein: CSAFGLVPGELFF

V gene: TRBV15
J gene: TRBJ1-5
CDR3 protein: CATSSSGTANQPQHF

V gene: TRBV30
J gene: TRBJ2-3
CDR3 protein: CAWGPDTQYF

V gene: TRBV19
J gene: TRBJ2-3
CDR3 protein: CASNFPGSTDTQYF

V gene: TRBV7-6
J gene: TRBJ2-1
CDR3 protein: CASSPGLASYNEQFF

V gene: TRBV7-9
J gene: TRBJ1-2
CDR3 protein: CASSSPHLAYGYTF

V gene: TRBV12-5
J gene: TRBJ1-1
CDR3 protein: CASGLQGNTEAFF

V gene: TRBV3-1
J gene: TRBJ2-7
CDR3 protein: CASSRDKVSYEQYF